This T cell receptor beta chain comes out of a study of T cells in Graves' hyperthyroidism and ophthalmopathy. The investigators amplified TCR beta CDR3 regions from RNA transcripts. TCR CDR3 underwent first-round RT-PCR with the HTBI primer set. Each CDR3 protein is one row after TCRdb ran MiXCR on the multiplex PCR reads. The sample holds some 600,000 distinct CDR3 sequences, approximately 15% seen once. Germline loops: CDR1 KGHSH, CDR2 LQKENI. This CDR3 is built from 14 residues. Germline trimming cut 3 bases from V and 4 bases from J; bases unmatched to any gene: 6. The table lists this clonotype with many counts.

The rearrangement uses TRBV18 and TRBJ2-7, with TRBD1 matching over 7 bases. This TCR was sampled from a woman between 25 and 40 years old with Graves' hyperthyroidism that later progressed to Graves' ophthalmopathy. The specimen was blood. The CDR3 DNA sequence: TGTGCCAGCTCACCGGAACAGGGGCTTTACGAGCAGTACTTC. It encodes CASSPEQGLYEQYF.